These T cell receptor beta chains were read from a single sample in a study of cytomegalovirus exposure and HLA in healthy donors. Some clones are missing from TCRdb's copy, which holds only in-frame ones; the method was immunoSEQ multiplex PCR. The sample carries around 67,000 clones, around 64% recorded once. Sequenced: PBMCs. The receptors come from a woman in her forties or fifties in good health and CMV-seronegative. Both conserved end residues are part of each CDR3. Each record gives: D gene, clone size, J gene, V gene, CDR3 DNA, CDR3 protein. The D gene is left open where the match is weak. Clone size is stated in some rows and not others, as once, few, many or a class when expanded.

>TRBD1|-|TRBJ2-7|TRBV5-6
TGTGCCAGCAGCTTGGGTGGTGGACAGGGGCTCTACGAGCAGTACTTC
CASSLGGGQGLYEQYF
>-|-|TRBJ1-4|TRBV11-2
TGTGCCAGCAGCCCCCGCCCGGGGGTAAAACTGTTTTTT
CASSPRPGVKLFF
>-|-|TRBJ2-7|TRBV27
TGTGCCAGCAGTTTAGCCAGAACATACGAGCAGTACTTC
CASSLARTYEQYF
>-|-|TRBJ1-2|TRBV28
TGTGCCAGCAGGCCAATTATGGGGCCCGATGGCTACACCTTC
CASRPIMGPDGYTF
>-|few|TRBJ2-3|TRBV7-2
TGTGCCAGCAGCTTAGCTAGACCAGCGGGTGGCACAGATACGCAGTATTTT
CASSLARPAGGTDTQYF
>-|-|TRBJ2-5|TRBV20-1
TGCAGTGCCGGGGACCAAGAGACCCAGTACTTC
CSAGDQETQYF
>-|-|TRBJ2-5|TRBV27
TGTGCCAGCAGTTCCTCGTACCAAGAGACCCAGTACTTC
CASSSSYQETQYF
>-|once|TRBJ1-3|TRBV4-3
TGCGCCAGCAGCCAAGATTACGCGGTTTTCGGAAACACCATATATTTT
CASSQDYAVFGNTIYF
>TRBD1|-|TRBJ1-2|TRBV5-1
TGCGCCAGCAGCTTCGGACAGGACTATGGCTACACCTTC
CASSFGQDYGYTF
>TRBD2|-|TRBJ2-1|TRBV5-1
TGCGCCAGCAGCCTGGCTAGCGGGCGATACAATGAGCAGTTCTTC
CASSLASGRYNEQFF
>-|-|TRBJ1-5|TRBV29-1
TGCAGCGTTGAGCAGGGAAGATTTCAGCCCCAGCATTTT
CSVEQGRFQPQHF
>-|-|TRBJ2-5|TRBV10-2
TGCGCCAGCATCCTCGGAGGGGCGGGGACCCAGTACTTC
CASILGGAGTQYF
>TRBD2|-|TRBJ2-1|TRBV6-4
TGTGCCAGCAGTGCCACCGGGACTAGCGGGACTGGAGAGCAGTTCTTC
CASSATGTSGTGEQFF
>TRBD2|-|TRBJ2-5|TRBV7-2
TGTGCCAGCAGCTCCGACCTTACTAGCGGGAGGGCCGGTGACTTC
CASSSDLTSGRAGDF
>TRBD1|-|TRBJ1-4|TRBV6-5
TGTGCCAGCAGGGCTGGGACAGTTGAAAAACTGTTTTTT
CASRAGTVEKLFF
>TRBD1|few|TRBJ2-7|TRBV10-2
TGCGCCAGCAACTTGGACCGGGACAGGGGGCGATACGAGCAGTACTTC
CASNLDRDRGRYEQYF
>-|-|TRBJ1-2|TRBV6-5
TGTGCCAGCAGTTACTCGTCCGGTTCGGATGGCTACACCTTC
CASSYSSGSDGYTF
>TRBD2|-|TRBJ2-1|TRBV19
TGTGCCAGTAGTATAGGCGCCCACAGGCTAGCGGGAAGGAATGAGCAGTTCTTC
CASSIGAHRLAGRNEQFF
>-|-|TRBJ1-1|TRBV9
TGTGCCAGCAGCAATGCCGTACAGGCGAACACTGAAGCTTTCTTT
CASSNAVQANTEAFF
>TRBD1|-|TRBJ1-3|TRBV10-1
TGCGCCAGCACCCGACAGGGGGCCAACTCTGGAAACACCATATATTTT
CASTRQGANSGNTIYF
>TRBD1|-|TRBJ2-5|TRBV15
TGTGCCACCAGCAGCCAGGGACAGGGGCTTCGCCGGGAGACCCAGTACTTC
CATSSQGQGLRRETQYF
>TRBD1|-|TRBJ2-7|TRBV5-1
TGCGCCAGCAGCTTACAGGGGTCCTCCTACGAGCAGTACTTC
CASSLQGSSYEQYF